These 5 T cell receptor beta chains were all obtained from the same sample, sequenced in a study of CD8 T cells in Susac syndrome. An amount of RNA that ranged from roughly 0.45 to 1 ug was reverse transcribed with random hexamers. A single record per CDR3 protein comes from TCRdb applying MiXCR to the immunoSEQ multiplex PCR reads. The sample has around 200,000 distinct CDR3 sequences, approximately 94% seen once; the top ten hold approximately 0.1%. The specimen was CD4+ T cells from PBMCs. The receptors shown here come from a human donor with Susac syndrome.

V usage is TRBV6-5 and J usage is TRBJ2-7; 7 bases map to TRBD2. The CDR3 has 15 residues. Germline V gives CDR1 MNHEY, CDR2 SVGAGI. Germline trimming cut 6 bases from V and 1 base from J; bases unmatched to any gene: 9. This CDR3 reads CASSRRGGVSYEQYF. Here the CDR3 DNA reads TGTGCCAGCAGCCGCCGTGGGGGGGTTTCCTACGAGCAGTACTTC.

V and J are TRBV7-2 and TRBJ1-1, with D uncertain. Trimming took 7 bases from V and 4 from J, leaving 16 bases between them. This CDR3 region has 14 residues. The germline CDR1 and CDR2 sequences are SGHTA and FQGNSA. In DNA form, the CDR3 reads TGTGCCAGCACCATGGGAGGGTTGAGCACTGAAGCTTTCTTT. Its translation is CASTMGGLSTEAFF.

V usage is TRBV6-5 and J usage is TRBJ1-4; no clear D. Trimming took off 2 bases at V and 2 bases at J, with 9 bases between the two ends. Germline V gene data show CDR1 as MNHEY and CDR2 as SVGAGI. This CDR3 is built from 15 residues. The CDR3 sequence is CASSYRARTNEKLFF. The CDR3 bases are TGTGCCAGCAGTTACCGCGCACGGACTAATGAAAAACTGTTTTTT.

CDR3 sequence: CSARKAGVTDTQYF. Written as DNA, the CDR3 is TGCAGTGCTAGAAAGGCAGGAGTTACAGATACGCAGTATTTT. This rearrangement joins TRBV20-1 to TRBJ2-3; D unresolved. The germline V and J ends were trimmed by 2 bases and 3 bases, with 12 bases remaining between them. CDR3 length equals 14 residues. Germline V gene sequence: CDR1 DFQATT, CDR2 SNEGSKA (reference sequence).

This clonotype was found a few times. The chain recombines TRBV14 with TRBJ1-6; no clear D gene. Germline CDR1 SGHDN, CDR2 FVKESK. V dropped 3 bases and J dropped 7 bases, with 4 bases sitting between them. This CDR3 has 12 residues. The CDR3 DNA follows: TGTGCCAGCAGCCAGATCAATTCACCCCTCCACTTT. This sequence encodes CASSQINSPLHF.